This is a list of T cell receptor beta chains from one sample in a study of identical twins. TCRdb analysed the 5' RACE reads with MiXCR anew, one entry per CDR3 protein. The data show 450,000 or so distinct CDR3 sequences, with less than 20% seen just once and more than 10% held by the top ten. The sequencing sample was made of naive T cells sorted from blood. Source of these receptors: a man over 45 in good health. Both conserved end residues are part of each CDR3. D genes are given only for firm matches. Size values are once, few and many counts, or a class for expanded clones, and some rows have none.

clone size	D gene	V gene	J gene	CDR3 protein	CDR3 DNA
many	TRBD2	TRBV3-1	TRBJ2-1	CASSQVSGSSYNEQFF	TGTGCCAGCAGCCAAGTTAGCGGGAGCTCCTACAATGAGCAGTTCTTC
few	NA	TRBV30	TRBJ2-7	CAWSYTRTAEQYF	TGTGCCTGGAGTTACACTCGGACAGCCGAGCAGTACTTC
many	TRBD2	TRBV5-1	TRBJ2-1	CASSPRQRGGTYNEQFF	TGCGCCAGCAGCCCAAGGCAGCGGGGGGGGACCTACAATGAGCAGTTCTTC
few	NA	TRBV5-1	TRBJ2-4	CASSLLGQLAKNIQYF	TGCGCCAGCAGCCTACTAGGACAGTTAGCCAAAAACATTCAGTACTTC
many	TRBD2	TRBV19	TRBJ2-3	CASSIGGGGRRTDTQYF	TGTGCCAGTAGTATAGGTGGTGGCGGGAGACGGACAGATACGCAGTATTTT
many	NA	TRBV6-6	TRBJ2-7	CASSLGLGEEQYF	TGTGCCAGCAGTCTCGGACTCGGGGAGGAGCAGTACTTC
NA	NA	TRBV12-3/TRBV12-4	TRBJ2-1	CASSLSGPTYNEQFF	TGTGCCAGCAGTCTAAGCGGGCCAACCTACAATGAGCAGTTCTTC
many	NA	TRBV20-1	TRBJ2-1	CSARPSSYNEQFF	TGCAGTGCTAGACCCAGCTCCTACAATGAGCAGTTCTTC
NA	TRBD1	TRBV2	TRBJ1-2	CASSPPGQGTYGYTF	TGTGCCAGCAGTCCACCGGGACAGGGTACCTATGGCTACACCTTC
many	TRBD2	TRBV12-3/TRBV12-4	TRBJ2-3	CASGPFGGASTDTQYF	TGTGCCAGCGGTCCGTTCGGGGGGGCTAGCACAGATACGCAGTATTTT
few	TRBD1	TRBV6-1	TRBJ2-1	CASSTGTGGNNEQFF	TGTGCCAGCAGTACGGGGACAGGGGGAAACAATGAGCAGTTCTTC
NA	TRBD1	TRBV7-9	TRBJ2-1	CASSIAGQGLDNEQFF	TGTGCCAGCAGCATAGCGGGACAGGGGCTCGACAATGAGCAGTTCTTC
many	TRBD2	TRBV10-3	TRBJ2-7	CAISDSLAGGHSYEQYF	TGTGCCATCAGTGACTCGTTAGCGGGGGGCCACTCCTACGAGCAGTACTTC
NA	NA	TRBV5-1	TRBJ2-1	CASSPEMGNEQFF	TGCGCCAGCAGCCCTGAAATGGGGAATGAGCAGTTCTTC
few	NA	TRBV27	TRBJ2-1	CASSLYPTDNEQFF	TGTGCCAGCAGTTTATATCCGACAGACAATGAGCAGTTCTTC
many	NA	TRBV10-3	TRBJ2-1	CAITPTEGGRSSYNEQFF	TGTGCCATCACCCCGACGGAGGGGGGCCGGAGCTCCTACAATGAGCAGTTCTTC
many	TRBD2	TRBV6-2/TRBV6-3	TRBJ2-1	CASSYQWTSGPYNEQFF	TGTGCCAGCAGTTACCAATGGACTAGCGGGCCATACAATGAGCAGTTCTTC
NA	NA	TRBV4-3	TRBJ2-1	CASSHLAYNEQFF	TGCGCCAGCAGCCATTTGGCATACAATGAGCAGTTCTTC
few	NA	TRBV7-2	TRBJ2-2	CASSLDKSWGELFF	TGTGCCAGCAGCTTAGATAAATCCTGGGGGGAGCTGTTTTTT
many	TRBD2	TRBV5-1	TRBJ2-1	CASSPGGGAIAEQFF	TGCGCCAGCAGCCCCGGGGGGGGGGCGATCGCTGAGCAGTTCTTC
few	NA	TRBV20-1	TRBJ2-7	CSAPPTGVTYEQYF	TGCAGTGCTCCTCCCACGGGAGTAACCTACGAGCAGTACTTC
NA	NA	TRBV3-1	TRBJ2-1	CASSQWDSLYNEQFF	TGTGCCAGCAGCCAATGGGACTCGCTATACAATGAGCAGTTCTTC
few	TRBD2	TRBV7-9	TRBJ2-7	CASSEGLASYEQYF	TGTGCCAGCAGCGAGGGACTAGCTTCCTACGAGCAGTACTTC
many	NA	TRBV20-1	TRBJ2-2	CSARELTRADTGELFF	TGCAGTGCTAGAGAGCTAACCAGGGCAGACACCGGGGAGCTGTTTTTT
many	NA	TRBV20-1	TRBJ2-1	CSASGRLASYNEQFF	TGCAGTGCTAGCGGTCGGCTAGCGTCCTACAATGAGCAGTTCTTC
few	TRBD1	TRBV7-9	TRBJ2-2	CASTGDRYTGELFF	TGTGCCAGCACCGGGGACAGATACACCGGGGAGCTGTTTTTT
NA	NA	TRBV7-9	TRBJ1-1	CASSLLGVRMNTEAFF	TGTGCCAGCAGCTTACTTGGTGTGCGCATGAACACTGAAGCTTTCTTT
many	TRBD2	TRBV12-3/TRBV12-4	TRBJ2-1	CASTWGGGRNEQFF	TGTGCCAGCACCTGGGGGGGGGGACGCAATGAGCAGTTCTTC